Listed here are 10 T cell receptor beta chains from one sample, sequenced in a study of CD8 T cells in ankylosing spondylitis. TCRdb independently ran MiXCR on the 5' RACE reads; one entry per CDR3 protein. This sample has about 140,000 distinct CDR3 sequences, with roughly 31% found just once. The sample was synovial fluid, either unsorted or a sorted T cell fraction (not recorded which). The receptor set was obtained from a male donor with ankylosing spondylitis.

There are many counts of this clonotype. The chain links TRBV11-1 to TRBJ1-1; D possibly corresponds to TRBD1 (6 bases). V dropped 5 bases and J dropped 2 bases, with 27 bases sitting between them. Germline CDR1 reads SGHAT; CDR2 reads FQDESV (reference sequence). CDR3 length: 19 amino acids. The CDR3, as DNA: TGTGCCAGCAGCCAGAGTTCAGGGGCGAATTACCATTTAAACACTGAAGCTTTCTTT. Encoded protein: CASSQSSGANYHLNTEAFF.

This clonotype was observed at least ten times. The CDR3 coding sequence is TGTGCCAGCAGTTTGACTGGCGGGGAAAAACTGTTTTTT. Amino acids: CASSLTGGEKLFF. The rearrangement links TRBV28 to TRBJ1-4; D gene uncertain. With 3 bases removed from V and 8 bases from J, the gap between germline ends came to 10 bases. CDR1 and CDR2 from the germline V gene are MDHEN and SYDVKM. This CDR3 has 13 amino acids.

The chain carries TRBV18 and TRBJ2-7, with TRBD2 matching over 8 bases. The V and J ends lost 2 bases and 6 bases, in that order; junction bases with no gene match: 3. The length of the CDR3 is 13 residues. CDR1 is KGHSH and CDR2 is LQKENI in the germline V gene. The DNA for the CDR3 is TGTGCCAGCTCACCAGGACTAGCTCTCGAGCAGTACTTC. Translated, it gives CASSPGLALEQYF. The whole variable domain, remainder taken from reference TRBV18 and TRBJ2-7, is NAGVMQNPRHLVRRRGQEARLRCSPMKGHSHVYWYRQLPEEGLKFMVYLQKENIIDESGMPKERFSAEFPKEGPSILRIQQVVRGDSAAYFCASSPGLALEQYFGPGTRLTVT.

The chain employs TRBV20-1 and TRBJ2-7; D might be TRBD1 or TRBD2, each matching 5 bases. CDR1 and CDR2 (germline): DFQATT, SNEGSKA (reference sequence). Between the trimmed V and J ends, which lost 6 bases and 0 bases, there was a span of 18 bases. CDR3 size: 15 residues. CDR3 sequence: CSARTGRASSYEQYF. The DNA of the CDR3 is TGCAGTGCCAGGACGGGGCGGGCAAGCTCCTACGAGCAGTACTTC.

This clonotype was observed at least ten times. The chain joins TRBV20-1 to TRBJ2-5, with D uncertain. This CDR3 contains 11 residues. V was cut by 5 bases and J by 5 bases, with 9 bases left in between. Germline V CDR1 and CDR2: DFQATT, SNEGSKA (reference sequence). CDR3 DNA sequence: TGCAGTGCTGGGTTGGGGGAGACCCAGTACTTC. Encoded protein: CSAGLGETQYF.

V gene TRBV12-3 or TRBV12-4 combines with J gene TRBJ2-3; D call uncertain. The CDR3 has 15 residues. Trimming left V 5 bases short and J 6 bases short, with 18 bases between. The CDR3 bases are TGTGCCAGCAGTCTCGGCGGTAGGGCAGGCGATACGCAGTATTTT. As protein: CASSLGGRAGDTQYF.

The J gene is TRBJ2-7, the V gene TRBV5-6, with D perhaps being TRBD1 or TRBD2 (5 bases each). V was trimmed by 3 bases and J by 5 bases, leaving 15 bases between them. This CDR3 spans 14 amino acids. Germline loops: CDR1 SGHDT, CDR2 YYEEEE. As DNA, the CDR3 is TGTGCCAGCAGCTGGGGACCGTTAGCCGACGAGCAGTACTTC. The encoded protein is CASSWGPLADEQYF. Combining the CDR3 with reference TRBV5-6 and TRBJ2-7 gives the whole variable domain DAGVTQSPTHLIKTRGQQVTLRCSPKSGHDTVSWYQQALGQGPQFIFQYYEEEERQRGNFPDRFSGHQFPNYSSELNVNALLLGDSALYLCASSWGPLADEQYFGPGTRLTVT.

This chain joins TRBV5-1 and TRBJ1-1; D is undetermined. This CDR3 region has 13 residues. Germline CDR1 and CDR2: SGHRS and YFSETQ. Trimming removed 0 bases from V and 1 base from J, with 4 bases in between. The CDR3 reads CASSLVTNTEAFF. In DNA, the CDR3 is TGCGCCAGCAGCTTGGTAACGAACACTGAAGCTTTCTTT.

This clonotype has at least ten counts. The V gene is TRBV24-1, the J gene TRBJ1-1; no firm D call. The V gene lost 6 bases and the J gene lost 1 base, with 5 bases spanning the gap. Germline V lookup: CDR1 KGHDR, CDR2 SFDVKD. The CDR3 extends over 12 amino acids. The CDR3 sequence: CATSSRNTEAFF. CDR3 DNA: TGTGCCACCAGTAGCCGGAACACTGAAGCTTTCTTT.

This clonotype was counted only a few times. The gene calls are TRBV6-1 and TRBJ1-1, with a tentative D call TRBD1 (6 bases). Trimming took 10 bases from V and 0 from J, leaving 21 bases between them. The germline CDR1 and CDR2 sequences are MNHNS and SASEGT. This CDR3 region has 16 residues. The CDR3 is CAMGVRGGRLNTEAFF. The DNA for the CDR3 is TGTGCCATGGGGGTCAGGGGAGGGAGGTTGAACACTGAAGCTTTCTTT.